This is a list of T cell receptor beta chains from one sample in a study of T cells in Graves' hyperthyroidism and ophthalmopathy. TCRdb passed the multiplex PCR reads through MiXCR, listing each CDR3 protein once. The repertoire consists of a few hundred thousand distinct CDR3 sequences, with about a sixth occurring once and the leading ten covering roughly 3.3%. Sample: blood. The receptors were gathered from a woman between 35 and 50 years old with Graves' ophthalmopathy. CDR3s include the opening cysteine and the closing phenylalanine or tryptophan. A D gene is named only where the DNA matches it firmly. The listing skips clone size in some rows; elsewhere it reads once, few, many or a size class.

TRBJ1-4	.	TRBV29-1	.	CSVEDPAGIEKLFF	TGCAGCGTTGAAGATCCAGCGGGGATTGAAAAACTGTTTTTT
TRBJ2-3	few	TRBV2	TRBD2	CASRLAGGIDTQYF	TGTGCCAGCAGACTAGCGGGGGGCATAGATACGCAGTATTTT
TRBJ2-7	many	TRBV2	.	CASSRDRDYEQYF	TGTGCCAGCAGTCGGGACCGAGACTACGAGCAGTACTTC
TRBJ2-5	.	TRBV7-6	TRBD2	CASSLVAGGRFETQYF	TGTGCCAGCAGCTTAGTTGCGGGAGGGCGCTTTGAGACCCAGTACTTC
TRBJ1-1	.	TRBV28	.	CASSLSPGPTEAFF	TGTGCCAGCAGTTTATCTCCCGGACCGACTGAAGCTTTCTTT
TRBJ2-3	.	TRBV6-2/TRBV6-3	.	CASSSAGYSDTQYF	TGTGCCAGCAGTTCCGCGGGATATAGTGATACGCAGTATTTT
TRBJ1-4	.	TRBV28	.	CASSFGGKDEKLFF	TGTGCCAGCAGTTTTGGAGGGAAAGATGAAAAACTGTTTTTT
TRBJ2-7	few	TRBV4-2	TRBD2	CASSYRSLAGGPPYEQYF	TGTGCCAGCTCCTACCGATCACTAGCGGGGGGACCTCCCTACGAGCAGTACTTC
TRBJ2-7	few	TRBV5-1	TRBD2	CASSQTSGLYEQYF	TGCGCCAGCAGCCAAACTAGCGGCCTTTACGAGCAGTACTTC
TRBJ1-4	few	TRBV6-1	TRBD1	CASSEVLDRVLFF	TGTGCCAGCAGTGAAGTACTCGACAGGGTCCTGTTTTTT
TRBJ2-5	many	TRBV5-1	.	CASSLEGPLAQETQYF	TGCGCCAGCAGCTTGGAGGGCCCCTTAGCCCAAGAGACCCAGTACTTC
TRBJ2-3	.	TRBV2	.	CASRFLVLTDTQYF	TGTGCCAGCAGATTTTTAGTTCTCACAGATACGCAGTATTTT
TRBJ2-3	many	TRBV30	TRBD2	CAWSLPSGGFTDTQYF	TGTGCCTGGAGTCTCCCTAGCGGGGGATTCACAGATACGCAGTATTTT
TRBJ1-1	many	TRBV30	TRBD1	CACTRQGYTEAFF	TGTGCCTGCACCAGACAGGGTTACACTGAAGCTTTCTTT
TRBJ2-5	few	TRBV12-3/TRBV12-4	TRBD1	CASSFGTGGETQYF	TGTGCCAGCAGTTTTGGGACAGGGGGAGAGACCCAGTACTTC
TRBJ1-4	.	TRBV20-1	.	CSAGVGGFNEKLFF	TGCAGTGCCGGTGTGGGAGGTTTTAATGAAAAACTGTTTTTT
TRBJ1-5	.	TRBV28	.	CASRDNQPQHF	TGTGCCAGCAGAGACAATCAGCCCCAGCATTTT
TRBJ1-2	once	TRBV7-3	.	CASSPPEVDGYTF	TGTGCCAGCAGCCCACCTGAGGTTGATGGCTACACCTTC
TRBJ2-5	many	TRBV2	.	CASTGTAPQGETQYF	TGTGCCAGTACGGGGACCGCCCCTCAGGGAGAGACCCAGTACTTC
TRBJ2-6	.	TRBV6-2/TRBV6-3	.	CASSYARGRGANVLTF	TGTGCCAGCAGTTACGCGCGGGGGCGCGGGGCCAACGTCCTGACTTTC
TRBJ2-2	many	TRBV27	TRBD1	CASSGPGQVLGGELFF	TGTGCCAGCAGTGGCCCGGGACAGGTCCTCGGCGGGGAGCTGTTTTTT
TRBJ2-3	.	TRBV9	TRBD1	CARTGTGTYTQYF	TGTGCCAGGACCGGGACAGGGACCTATACGCAGTATTTT
TRBJ2-1	.	TRBV7-3	TRBD2	CASSILPGLAGVSEQFF	TGTGCCAGCAGCATTCTCCCGGGACTAGCGGGAGTCAGTGAGCAGTTCTTC